This is a list of T cell receptor beta chains from one sample in a study of CD8+ T cells in alopecia areata. Measured with immunoSEQ multiplex PCR; TCRdb has only the in-frame clones, and not every one. The table shows 13,000 to 15,000 clones, with approximately 50% occurring only once. This sample comprised skin, obtained at week 0. The receptors derive from a human donor with alopecia areata. CDR3s include the opening cysteine and the closing phenylalanine or tryptophan. A D gene is named only where the DNA matches it firmly. The size entry is marked missing in some rows and otherwise reads once, few, many or a size class.

D: TRBD1
J: TRBJ2-4
V: TRBV7-9
size: .
CDR3: CASSLPERQGRLAKNIQYF
DNA: TGTGCCAGCAGCTTACCTGAACGACAGGGGCGGCTAGCCAAAAACATTCAGTACTTC

D: TRBD2
J: TRBJ2-5
V: TRBV28
size: .
CDR3: CASSGSGGATETQYF
DNA: TGTGCCAGCAGTGGAAGCGGGGGGGCCACCGAGACCCAGTACTTC

D: .
J: TRBJ2-1
V: TRBV27
size: once
CDR3: CASVDGGGNNEQFF
DNA: TGTGCCAGCGTCGACGGGGGAGGAAACAATGAGCAGTTCTTC

D: TRBD2
J: TRBJ2-7
V: TRBV5-6
size: .
CDR3: CASSRGLAGTTYEQYF
DNA: TGTGCCAGCAGCAGAGGACTAGCGGGGACAACCTACGAGCAGTACTTC

D: TRBD1
J: TRBJ1-1
V: TRBV5-4
size: .
CDR3: CASSPDRVGTEAFF
DNA: TGTGCCAGCAGCCCCGACAGGGTCGGCACTGAAGCTTTCTTT

D: .
J: TRBJ1-1
V: TRBV5-1
size: .
CDR3: CASSFQGLGTEAFF
DNA: TGCGCCAGCAGCTTCCAGGGGCTGGGCACTGAAGCTTTCTTT

D: .
J: TRBJ2-7
V: TRBV29-1
size: .
CDR3: CSAGRDEQYF
DNA: TGCAGCGCTGGGCGTGACGAGCAGTACTTC

D: .
J: TRBJ1-4
V: TRBV4-1
size: .
CDR3: CASSQDTGLEKLFF
DNA: TGCGCCAGCAGCCAAGATACAGGGCTGGAAAAACTGTTTTTT

D: .
J: TRBJ1-5
V: TRBV7-4
size: few
CDR3: CASSSPGRGGFASNQPQHF
DNA: TGTGCCAGCAGCTCGCCGGGGAGGGGGGGCTTTGCTAGCAATCAGCCCCAGCATTTT

D: .
J: TRBJ2-2
V: TRBV5-1
size: .
CDR3: CASSPGTVGGELFF
DNA: TGCGCCAGCAGCCCTGGGACGGTAGGCGGGGAGCTGTTTTTT

D: TRBD1
J: TRBJ2-1
V: TRBV5-1
size: .
CDR3: CASSLERQGDEQFF
DNA: TGCGCCAGCAGCTTGGAGAGACAGGGGGATGAGCAGTTCTTC